The 6 T cell receptor beta chains listed next were all sequenced from one sample in a study of Tregs in tolerant kidney transplant recipients. Generated by immunoSEQ multiplex PCR, the TCRdb table keeps only in-frame clones and is missing some. The sample has 110,000 or so clones, 90% seen once. This specimen consisted of CD4+ T cells from blood, obtained before the transplant. Source of these receptors: a human donor who received a combined kidney and bone marrow transplant.

CDR3 nucleotides: TGTGCCATCAGTGAGCAATCCAGCTACGAGCAGTACTTC. This encodes CAISEQSSYEQYF. The chain has TRBV10-3 and TRBJ2-7; D unresolved. Germline assignment: CDR1 ENHRY and CDR2 SYGVKD. V was pared by 2 bases and J by 3 bases, with 8 bases between. CDR3 length: 13 residues.

The chain joins TRBV5-1 to TRBJ2-5, with 15 bases lining up with TRBD2. Trimming took 4 bases from V and 5 from J; bases not matched to a gene: 6. The CDR3 has 16 residues. CDR1 SGHRS and CDR2 YFSETQ come from the germline V gene. CDR3 nucleotide sequence: TGCGCCAGCAGCCCCGGACTAGCGGGAGGGGGTGAGACCCAGTACTTC. Its protein product is CASSPGLAGGGETQYF. Complete variable domain (other parts from reference TRBV5-1 and TRBJ2-5): KAGVTQTPRYLIKTRGQQVTLSCSPISGHRSVSWYQQTPGQGLQFLFEYFSETQRNKGNFPGRFSGRQFSNSRSEMNVSTLELGDSALYLCASSPGLAGGGETQYFGPGTRLLVL.

V is TRBV7-9 and J is TRBJ2-3; 7 bases agree with TRBD1. Trimming removed 5 bases from V and 4 bases from J; junction bases left unmatched: 12. This CDR3 is built from 16 residues. Germline V CDR1 and CDR2: SEHNR, FQNEAQ (reference sequence). CDR3 coding DNA: TGTGCCAGCAGCCTCCCGAGGGGGCTCGGGGCAGATACGCAGTATTTT. Amino acid sequence: CASSLPRGLGADTQYF.

This clone appeared a single time. This chain joins TRBV20-1 and TRBJ1-2; D perhaps matches TRBD1 (6 bases). CDR1 is DFQATT, CDR2 SNEGSKA, per germline (reference sequence). The CDR3 totals 11 residues. V was cut by 5 bases and J by 8 bases, with 12 bases left in between. Here the CDR3 DNA reads TGCAGTGCTGGGGGCCCCTCCGGCTACACCTTC. Amino acids: CSAGGPSGYTF.

This chain joins TRBV10-2 and TRBJ1-1, with D possibly being TRBD1 (5 bases). V was trimmed by 1 base and J by 2 bases, leaving 8 bases between them. CDR1 and CDR2 from the germline V gene are WSHSY and SAAADI. The CDR3 consists of 14 residues. The CDR3 nucleotides are TGCGCCAGCAGTGAGTGGGGGGAAAACACTGAAGCTTTCTTT. Protein: CASSEWGENTEAFF.

The chain couples TRBV5-1 to TRBJ2-5, with 8 bases identical to TRBD1. The CDR3 has 14 amino acids. V lost 9 bases to trimming and J lost 4 bases; unmatched junction nucleotides: 11. Germline V gene sequence: CDR1 SGHRS, CDR2 YFSETQ. In DNA, the CDR3 is TGCGCCACCACGCTAGGGACAGGCGGAGAGACCCAGTACTTC. It codes for CATTLGTGGETQYF.